One and the same sample provided the 27 T cell receptor beta chains below, sequenced in a study of cytomegalovirus exposure and HLA in healthy donors. Amplification used 60 Vbeta primers and 13 Jbeta primers. TCRdb keeps only in-frame clones here, not all; method: immunoSEQ multiplex PCR. The profile shows about 110,000 clones, about three quarters of them singletons. Sequencing used PBMCs. These receptors originate from a female donor in good health and CMV-seropositive.

The rearrangement links TRBV13 to TRBJ2-3, with a possible D match to TRBD2 (6 bases). The germline V gene has CDR1 PRHDT and CDR2 FYEKMQ (reference sequence). The CDR3 spans 16 residues. V lost 0 bases and J lost 0, with 10 bases in between. The CDR3 region is CASSLGVSGSTDTQYF. In nucleotides, the CDR3 is TGTGCCAGCAGCTTAGGAGTTAGCGGTAGCACAGATACGCAGTATTTT.

The V and J genes are TRBV30 and TRBJ1-6, with D maybe TRBD1 (6 bases). Germline assignment: CDR1 GTSNPN and CDR2 SVGIG (reference sequence). Trimming took off 4 bases at V and 10 bases at J, with 17 bases between the two ends. The CDR3 extends over 14 amino acids. CDR3 DNA sequence: TGTGCCTGGAATACAGGGCTGCGAGGGTCACCCCTCCACTTT. It yields the protein CAWNTGLRGSPLHF.

The chain links TRBV4-1 to TRBJ1-3; a weak D match, TRBD1 (5 bases). The V and J ends lost 0 bases and 5 bases respectively, with 11 bases between them. CDR1 and CDR2 from the germline V gene are MGHRA and YSYEKL. This CDR3 region has 15 residues. CDR3 nucleotides: TGCGCCAGCAGCCAAGATCCCAGGGCTCGAAACACCATATATTTT. The encoded protein is CASSQDPRARNTIYF.

The V call is TRBV2, the J call TRBJ2-5; 7 bases fit TRBD1. J gave up 5 bases and V 4 bases, and 1 base lay outside the gene matches. The germline CDR1 and CDR2 sequences are SNHLY and FYNNEI. The CDR3 is 12 residues long. The CDR3 here is CASSAQGETQYF. Written as DNA, the CDR3 is TGTGCCAGCAGTGCACAGGGGGAGACCCAGTACTTC.

J is TRBJ1-3 and V is TRBV2, with D perhaps matching TRBD1 (6 bases). The germline gives CDR1 SNHLY, CDR2 FYNNEI. This CDR3 contains 14 residues. With 6 bases removed from V and 3 bases from J, the gap between germline ends came to 12 bases. CDR3 loop: CASRVGQFGNTIYF. The CDR3 bases are TGTGCCAGCAGAGTCGGACAGTTTGGAAACACCATATATTTT.

V gene TRBV6-5 combines with J gene TRBJ1-2, with 12 bases that match TRBD1. The CDR3 loop spans 15 amino acids. Germline CDR1 is MNHEY and CDR2 is SVGAGI. The V gene end was trimmed by 2 bases and the J gene end by 8 bases; junction bases not matched to a gene: 6. CDR3 region: CASSYGTGGFYGYTF. The CDR3 nucleotides are TGTGCCAGCAGTTACGGGACAGGGGGCTTCTACGGCTACACCTTC.

The chain is built from TRBV11-2 and TRBJ1-2; 7 bases line up with TRBD1. The CDR3 extends over 13 amino acids. Germline-derived CDR1 and CDR2 are SGHAT and FQNNGV. J was trimmed by 7 bases and V by 1 base; bases with no gene match: 3. CDR3 residues: CASSLGGQRGYTF. CDR3 nucleotides: TGTGCCAGCAGCTTAGGGGGACAGCGTGGCTACACCTTC.

This chain connects TRBV7-9 to TRBJ1-1; 7 positions match TRBD1. The V and J ends lost 5 bases and 2 bases, in that order; junction bases with no gene match: 5. Germline V gene data show CDR1 as SEHNR and CDR2 as FQNEAQ (reference sequence). The CDR3 spans 14 residues. DNA of the CDR3: TGTGCCAGCAGCCCACAGGGGATTAACACTGAAGCTTTCTTT. Protein product: CASSPQGINTEAFF.

This chain links TRBV6-6 with TRBJ2-5, with D possibly matching TRBD2 (7 bases). V was trimmed by 6 bases and J by 5 bases, leaving 13 bases between them. The CDR3 totals 13 residues. Looked up from germline, CDR1 is MNHNY and CDR2 is SVGAGI (reference sequence). The CDR3 loop is CASSWGGRETQYF. As DNA, the CDR3 is TGTGCCAGCAGCTGGGGGGGGCGGGAGACCCAGTACTTC.

The chain uses TRBV28 and TRBJ1-2; D unresolved. Germline V CDR1 and CDR2: MDHEN, SYDVKM. Trimming left V 1 base short and J 8 bases short, with 8 bases between. The CDR3 has 12 amino acids. The CDR3 coding sequence is TGTGCCAGCAGTTTATTAGAGGAAGGCTACACCTTC. This sequence encodes CASSLLEEGYTF.

The DNA of the CDR3 is TGTGCCTGGAGTGCCGGGACAGGGGGCGGCCCCTATGGCTACACCTTC. Translation gives CAWSAGTGGGPYGYTF. The gene calls are TRBV30 and TRBJ1-2; 12 bases align to TRBD1. The CDR3 spans 16 residues. From germline, CDR1 is GTSNPN and CDR2 SVGIG (reference sequence). The J segment lost 4 bases and the V segment lost 1 base, leaving 7 bases of the junction unmatched.

The CDR3 reads CASTPSAGLSSYEQYF. The CDR3 DNA reads TGTGCCAGCACCCCGAGTGCAGGCCTCAGCTCCTACGAGCAGTACTTC. V usage is TRBV2 and J usage is TRBJ2-7; D is ambiguous. Trimming stripped 7 bases from V and 0 bases from J, with 19 bases between. This CDR3 has 16 amino acids. Germline V gene lookup returns CDR1 SNHLY and CDR2 FYNNEI.

J is TRBJ2-2 and V is TRBV7-3; D remains ambiguous. This CDR3 is built from 15 residues. The V end lost 0 bases, the J end lost 0 bases, and 5 bases lay between the germline ends. Germline lookup yields CDR1 SGHTA and CDR2 FQGTGA. CDR3 protein: CASSLTAANTGELFF. The CDR3 DNA reads as TGTGCCAGCAGCTTAACGGCAGCGAACACCGGGGAGCTGTTTTTT.

This sequence joins TRBV28 and TRBJ1-1, with TRBD1 matching over 7 bases. The ends lost 4 bases at V and 1 base at J; junction bases unmatched: 6. Germline CDR1 reads MDHEN; CDR2 reads SYDVKM. The length of the CDR3 is 15 residues. DNA of the CDR3: TGTGCCAGCAGTTCGCCGGGACAGTCGAACACTGAAGCTTTCTTT. It codes for CASSSPGQSNTEAFF.

This chain joins TRBV9 and TRBJ2-7; 7 positions match TRBD2. V gave up 4 bases and J gave up 5 bases; unmatched junction bases: 15. Germline V gene sequence: CDR1 SGDLS, CDR2 YYNGEE. The CDR3 runs to 16 residues. The DNA of the CDR3 is TGTGCCAGCAGCCCGGTGACTAGCCTACTGAGAGACGAGCAGTACTTC. Translated: CASSPVTSLLRDEQYF.

V usage is TRBV5-6 and J usage is TRBJ2-6; unclear D gene. Germline V gives CDR1 SGHDT, CDR2 YYEEEE. Trimming removed 0 bases from V and 1 base from J, with 8 bases in between. The CDR3 sequence is 16 residues long. The CDR3 coding sequence is TGTGCCAGCAGCTTGGTTCCGGAGTCTGGGGCCAACGTCCTGACTTTC. This gives the protein CASSLVPESGANVLTF.

V is TRBV19 and J is TRBJ2-1, with D perhaps TRBD1 (5 bases). The V and J ends lost 6 bases and 5 bases respectively, with 17 bases between them. CDR3 length: 15 residues. Germline CDR1 and CDR2: LNHDA and SQIVND (reference sequence). The CDR3 DNA reads as TGTGCCAGTAGGGTGGGCAGGGCGGTACACAATGAGCAGTTCTTC. This gives the protein CASRVGRAVHNEQFF.

The chain employs TRBV10-3 and TRBJ1-2; the D is unclear. This CDR3 is 14 amino acids long. Germline values: CDR1 ENHRY, CDR2 SYGVKD. V was clipped by 9 bases and J by 8 bases, with 22 bases between them. The CDR3 spells CAISSGWQGGGYTF. The CDR3 nucleotides are TGTGCCATTTCCTCGGGGTGGCAAGGTGGGGGCTACACCTTC.

This chain uses TRBV25-1 with TRBJ1-3, with D possibly matching TRBD1 (6 bases). Deletions cut 1 base from V and 0 bases from J, with 10 bases between. The germline V gene has CDR1 MGHDK and CDR2 SYGVNS. This CDR3 has 16 residues. The chain's CDR3 is CASSELGGGSGNTIYF. The CDR3 nucleotides read TGTGCCAGCAGTGAATTAGGGGGGGGCTCTGGAAACACCATATATTTT.

This clone was detected only a few times. The chain recombines TRBV6-1 with TRBJ1-1, with TRBD1 as a possible D gene (6 bases). CDR1 is MNHNS and CDR2 is SASEGT in the germline V gene. With 5 bases removed from V and 0 bases from J, the gap between germline ends came to 7 bases. This CDR3 has 13 residues. The CDR3 sequence is CASSRGMNTEAFF. Written as DNA, the CDR3 is TGTGCCAGCAGTAGGGGGATGAACACTGAAGCTTTCTTT.

The gene calls are TRBV25-1 and TRBJ1-2, with a tentative D call TRBD1 (6 bases). V gave up 2 bases and J gave up 5 bases, with 18 bases separating them. Germline CDR1 and CDR2: MGHDK and SYGVNS. The CDR3 runs 16 residues. The CDR3 bases are TGTGCCAGCAGTGAAACGGGCTTGGGGACACCTTATGGCTACACCTTC. Amino acid sequence: CASSETGLGTPYGYTF.

This clone is a singleton in its sample. This chain connects TRBV5-1 to TRBJ2-1; 8 bases are a match to TRBD2. The V gene end was trimmed by 0 bases and the J gene end by 4 bases; junction bases not matched to a gene: 3. From germline, CDR1 is SGHRS and CDR2 YFSETQ. The CDR3 runs to 15 residues. CDR3 amino acids: CASSLEGGRYNEQFF. The CDR3 DNA is TGCGCCAGCAGCTTGGAAGGCGGGAGGTACAATGAGCAGTTCTTC.

CDR3 amino acids: CASSYTGSTEAFF. The DNA of the CDR3 is TGTGCCAGCAGCTACACAGGGTCAACTGAAGCTTTCTTT. The rearrangement uses TRBV7-3 and TRBJ1-1; a weak D match, TRBD1 (6 bases). The V gene's germline CDR1 is SGHTA and CDR2 FQGTGA. The V end lost 4 bases, the J end lost 5 bases, and 11 bases lay between the germline ends. This CDR3 is 13 amino acids long.

This sequence joins TRBV2 and TRBJ2-4, with TRBD1 identical over 7 bases. Germline trimming cut 7 bases from V and 0 bases from J; bases unmatched to any gene: 9. The CDR3 has 16 residues. Per the germline V gene, CDR1 is SNHLY and CDR2 is FYNNEI. The CDR3: CASNKGATGAKNIQYF. CDR3 DNA sequence: TGTGCCAGCAACAAGGGGGCCACGGGAGCCAAAAACATTCAGTACTTC.

The count of this clone is one. V is TRBV28 and J is TRBJ2-1; D unclear. Germline V gene lookup returns CDR1 MDHEN and CDR2 SYDVKM. The CDR3 runs 16 residues. Trimming shortened V by 3 bases and J by 2 bases, and 14 bases separated the two germline ends. This CDR3 reads CASSLSSFPAYNEQFF. CDR3 sequence (DNA): TGTGCCAGCAGTTTGTCGTCTTTTCCCGCCTACAATGAGCAGTTCTTC.

This chain joins TRBV18 and TRBJ2-5; 10 nucleotides line up with TRBD2. The CDR3 length is 14 residues. J gave up 4 bases and V 3 bases, and 2 bases lay outside the gene matches. Germline loops: CDR1 KGHSH, CDR2 LQKENI. CDR3 amino acids: CASSPGTSVETQYF. DNA for the CDR3: TGTGCCAGCTCACCCGGGACTAGCGTAGAGACCCAGTACTTC. The full variable domain, rest sourced from reference TRBV18 and TRBJ2-5, is NAGVMQNPRHLVRRRGQEARLRCSPMKGHSHVYWYRQLPEEGLKFMVYLQKENIIDESGMPKERFSAEFPKEGPSILRIQQVVRGDSAAYFCASSPGTSVETQYFGPGTRLLVL.

V and J are TRBV5-1 and TRBJ2-1; TRBD2 agrees at 15 bases. CDR1 and CDR2 (germline): SGHRS, YFSETQ. CDR3 length equals 22 residues. With V trimmed by 4 bases and J by 7 bases, 24 bases remained unmatched. CDR3 loop: CASSPALKDRRTSGRAGNEQFF. The CDR3 DNA reads as TGCGCCAGCAGCCCCGCACTAAAAGACCGACGGACTAGCGGGAGGGCCGGGAATGAGCAGTTCTTC.